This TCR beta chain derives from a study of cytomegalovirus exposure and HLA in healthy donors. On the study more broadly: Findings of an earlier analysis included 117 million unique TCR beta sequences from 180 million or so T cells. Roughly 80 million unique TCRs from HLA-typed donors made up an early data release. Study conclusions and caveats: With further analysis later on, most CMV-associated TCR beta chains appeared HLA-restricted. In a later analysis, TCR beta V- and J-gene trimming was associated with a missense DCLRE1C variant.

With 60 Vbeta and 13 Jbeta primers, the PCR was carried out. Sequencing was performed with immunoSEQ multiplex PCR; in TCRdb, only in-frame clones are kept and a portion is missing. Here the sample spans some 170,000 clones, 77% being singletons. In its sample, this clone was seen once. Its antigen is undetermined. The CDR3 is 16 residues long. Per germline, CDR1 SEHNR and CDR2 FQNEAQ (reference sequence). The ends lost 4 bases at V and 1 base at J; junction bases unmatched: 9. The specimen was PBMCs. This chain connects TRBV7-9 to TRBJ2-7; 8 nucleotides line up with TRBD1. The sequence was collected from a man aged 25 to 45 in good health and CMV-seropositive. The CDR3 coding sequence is TGTGCCAGCAGCTACCCGGGACAGGACTTATCCTACGAGCAGTACTTC. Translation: CASSYPGQDLSYEQYF.